This entry lists 26 T cell receptor beta chains sequenced from one sample in a study of T cell responses to AZD1222 COVID-19 vaccine. Clones were sequenced by immunoSEQ multiplex PCR, and TCRdb holds only the in-frame ones, with some missing. This table has about 110,000 clones, roughly 93% appearing once. The sample consisted of peripheral blood, taken 28 days after the second AZD1222 dose. The receptors were sampled from an adult who received the AZD1222 COVID-19 vaccine.

The chain couples TRBV19 to TRBJ1-2; TRBD1 agrees at 7 bases. Germline V gene data show CDR1 as LNHDA and CDR2 as SQIVND (reference sequence). This CDR3 spans 13 amino acids. The J segment lost 8 bases and the V segment lost 7 bases, leaving 10 bases of the junction unmatched. The CDR3 protein is CASNEQGIGGYTF. In DNA, the CDR3 is TGTGCCAGTAATGAACAGGGGATCGGAGGCTACACCTTC. Supplemented by reference TRBV19 and TRBJ1-2, the full variable domain reads DGGITQSPKYLFRKEGQNVTLSCEQNLNHDAMYWYRQDPGQGLRLIYYSQIVNDFQKGDIAEGYSVSREKKESFPLTVTSAQKNPTAFYLCASNEQGIGGYTFGSGTRLTVV.

This clone appeared a few times. The rearrangement links TRBV3-1 (or the pseudogene TRBV3-2) to TRBJ1-5; D is unresolved. Germline lookup yields CDR1 LGHDT and CDR2 YNNKEL (reference sequence). V gave up 2 bases and J gave up 2 bases, with 10 bases separating them. The CDR3 is made up of 15 amino acids. CDR3 sequence reads: CASSQQNAGNQPQHF. For the CDR3, the DNA is TGTGCCAGCAGCCAACAAAATGCAGGCAATCAGCCCCAGCATTTT.

The chain links TRBV27 to TRBJ1-2, with 9 bases aligning to TRBD1. The CDR3 is 14 amino acids. The ends lost 5 bases at V and 8 bases at J; junction bases unmatched: 9. CDR1 and CDR2 (germline): MNHEY, SMNVEV (reference sequence). DNA for the CDR3: TGTGCCAGCAGTACCCGGGACAGGGCGTTCGGCTACACCTTC. Its protein product is CASSTRDRAFGYTF.

The V call is TRBV13, the J call TRBJ1-2, with a weak D call TRBD1 (6 bases). The CDR3 runs 14 residues. V was pared by 7 bases and J by 1 base, with 13 bases between. Germline loops: CDR1 PRHDT, CDR2 FYEKMQ (reference sequence). This CDR3 reads CASTWGQGNYGYTF. In nucleotides, the CDR3 is TGTGCCAGCACCTGGGGGCAGGGTAACTATGGCTACACCTTC.

The chain joins TRBV6-1 to TRBJ1-1; D is unresolved. The germline V gene encodes CDR1 MNHNS and CDR2 SASEGT. V was cut by 1 base and J by 2 bases, with 8 bases left in between. The CDR3 spans 14 residues. CDR3 DNA: TGTGCCAGCAGTGAAGTGGGAAGTAACACTGAAGCTTTCTTT. Translated: CASSEVGSNTEAFF.

The chain has TRBV3-1 (or the pseudogene TRBV3-2) and TRBJ1-4; tentatively, D is TRBD1 (6 bases). The V end was cut by 1 base, the J end by 6 bases, with 15 bases between. There are 16 residues in the CDR3. From germline, CDR1 is LGHDT and CDR2 YNNKEL (reference sequence). The chain's CDR3 is CASSQGMTGGYEKLFF. The CDR3 DNA sequence: TGTGCCAGCAGCCAAGGGATGACAGGTGGATATGAAAAACTGTTTTTT.

The genes are TRBV27 and TRBJ1-5; D unclear. Germline loops: CDR1 MNHEY, CDR2 SMNVEV (reference sequence). The V end was cut by 4 bases, the J end by 0 bases, with 4 bases between. The CDR3 sequence is 13 residues long. The CDR3 sequence is CASSWDSNQPQHF. In nucleotides, the CDR3 is TGTGCCAGCAGTTGGGATAGCAATCAGCCCCAGCATTTT.

The chain carries TRBV4-1 and TRBJ2-2, with D hard to call. The germline V gene encodes CDR1 MGHRA and CDR2 YSYEKL. V was trimmed by 1 base and J by 8 bases, leaving 5 bases between them. The CDR3 sequence is 12 residues long. The CDR3: CASSQVGGELFF. In nucleotides, the CDR3 is TGCGCCAGCAGCCAAGTAGGAGGGGAGCTGTTTTTT.

This clone was picked up one time. The V gene is TRBV30, the J gene TRBJ2-1; a possible D gene is TRBD2 (5 bases). The germline gives CDR1 GTSNPN, CDR2 SVGIG (reference sequence). Trimming took off 2 bases at V and 5 bases at J, with 16 bases between the two ends. This CDR3 is built from 15 residues. The CDR3 DNA follows: TGTGCCTGGAGTCGTGGGGAGTTGGAGCACAATGAGCAGTTCTTC. Translation: CAWSRGELEHNEQFF.

This chain links TRBV15 with TRBJ1-2; D gene unclear. V was pared by 4 bases and J by 6 bases, with 12 bases between. The length of the CDR3 is 13 residues. Germline V lookup: CDR1 LNHNV, CDR2 YYDKDF (reference sequence). For the CDR3, the DNA is TGTGCCACCAGCATTGAGGGTAGGGATGGCTACACCTTC. Translated, it gives CATSIEGRDGYTF.

This chain joins TRBV5-4 and TRBJ2-2; D is possibly TRBD1 (7 bases). Germline V gives CDR1 SGHNT, CDR2 YYREEE (reference sequence). This CDR3 comprises 15 residues. V was pared by 5 bases and J by 6 bases, with 17 bases between. This CDR3 is CASRLNRGGAGELFF. CDR3 DNA sequence: TGTGCCAGCAGATTAAACAGGGGAGGTGCCGGGGAGCTGTTTTTT.

This clone came up once. The gene calls are TRBV7-8 and TRBJ1-1; D gene ambiguous. The CDR3 has 13 amino acids. Germline CDR1 is SGHVS and CDR2 is FQNEAQ. Trimming stripped 8 bases from V and 1 base from J, with 11 bases between. The chain's CDR3 is CASYSLRNTEAFF. CDR3 in DNA: TGTGCCAGCTATTCCCTCAGGAACACTGAAGCTTTCTTT.

This chain links TRBV6-2 or TRBV6-3 with TRBJ1-4; 7 bases match TRBD1. With V trimmed by 2 bases and J by 8 bases, 14 bases remained unmatched. This CDR3 contains 17 residues. CDR1 and CDR2 (germline): MNHEY, SVGEGT. DNA for the CDR3: TGTGCCAGCAGTTACCCCCTACCGAGAGGGGGCAACGAAAAACTGTTTTTT. Translating it yields CASSYPLPRGGNEKLFF.

CDR3 nucleotides: TGTGCCAGCAGCTTGTCCACAGGGGGCAATTCACCCCTCCACTTT. As protein: CASSLSTGGNSPLHF. The genes are TRBV11-1 and TRBJ1-6; 9 nucleotides align to TRBD1. The CDR3 spans 15 residues. CDR1 SGHAT and CDR2 FQDESV come from the germline V gene (reference sequence). Germline trimming cut 3 bases from V and 7 bases from J; bases unmatched to any gene: 4.

This rearrangement joins TRBV4-1 to TRBJ2-7; 13 bases agree with TRBD2. CDR1 and CDR2 from the germline V gene are MGHRA and YSYEKL. V gave up 4 bases and J gave up 0 bases; unmatched junction bases: 9. The CDR3 totals 18 residues. The CDR3 protein is CASSPRTSGRLVSYEQYF. CDR3 DNA: TGCGCCAGCAGCCCTAGGACTAGCGGGAGACTAGTCTCCTACGAGCAGTACTTC.

The rearrangement joins TRBV5-1 to TRBJ2-5; 8 positions match TRBD2. Trimming took 0 bases from V and 3 from J; bases not matched to a gene: 1. Germline V lookup: CDR1 SGHRS, CDR2 YFSETQ. CDR3 length: 14 amino acids. Here the CDR3 reads CASSLVSGEETQYF. The CDR3 region has the DNA TGCGCCAGCAGCTTGGTTAGCGGGGAAGAGACCCAGTACTTC. Supplemented by reference TRBV5-1 and TRBJ2-5, the full variable domain reads KAGVTQTPRYLIKTRGQQVTLSCSPISGHRSVSWYQQTPGQGLQFLFEYFSETQRNKGNFPGRFSGRQFSNSRSEMNVSTLELGDSALYLCASSLVSGEETQYFGPGTRLLVL.

The chain couples TRBV9 to TRBJ1-1; possible D gene TRBD1, 6 bases. The germline CDR1 and CDR2 sequences are SGDLS and YYNGEE. V lost 0 bases and J 2 bases, leaving 26 bases between the germline ends. The CDR3 length is 20 residues. The CDR3 region is CASSVAGGNPPREYNTEAFF. The CDR3 DNA follows: TGTGCCAGCAGCGTAGCTGGGGGCAACCCCCCTAGAGAATATAACACTGAAGCTTTCTTT.

This chain joins TRBV11-2 and TRBJ1-2; possibly TRBD1 for D (5 bases). Looked up from germline, CDR1 is SGHAT and CDR2 is FQNNGV. This CDR3 has 15 residues. V was trimmed by 3 bases and J by 2 bases, leaving 13 bases between them. The CDR3 region is CASSLMYAGNYGYTF. The CDR3 region has the DNA TGTGCCAGCAGCTTGATGTATGCAGGGAACTATGGCTACACCTTC.

The chain carries TRBV29-1 and TRBJ2-7; the D is unclear. Trimming pared 0 bases from V and 7 bases from J, leaving 16 bases between. The CDR3 is 14 residues long. Germline values: CDR1 SQVTM, CDR2 ANQGSEA. The CDR3 coding sequence is TGCAGCGTTGAAGAGAGGTATTCAGCTGGGGAGCAGTACTTC. Translating it yields CSVEERYSAGEQYF.

The J gene is TRBJ1-1, the V gene TRBV4-1; D ambiguous. This CDR3 contains 12 residues. Trimming pared 1 base from V and 4 bases from J, leaving 4 bases between. Germline loops: CDR1 MGHRA, CDR2 YSYEKL. The chain's CDR3 is CASSQVGTEAFF. The CDR3 DNA sequence: TGCGCCAGCAGCCAAGTGGGCACTGAAGCTTTCTTT.

This sequence joins TRBV5-1 and TRBJ1-1; D may be TRBD1 (6 bases). The CDR3 sequence is 15 residues long. Germline loops: CDR1 SGHRS, CDR2 YFSETQ. Between the trimmed V and J ends, which lost 0 bases and 0 bases, there was a span of 9 bases. In nucleotides, the CDR3 is TGCGCCAGCAGCTTGGAAACAGGGTTGAACACTGAAGCTTTCTTT. This translates into CASSLETGLNTEAFF.

The chain links TRBV6-6 to TRBJ2-3; possibly TRBD2 for D (6 bases). Germline V lookup: CDR1 MNHNY, CDR2 SVGAGI (reference sequence). V was shortened by 5 bases and J by 9 bases, with 15 bases between the two germline ends. This CDR3 comprises 13 residues. For the CDR3, the DNA is TGTGCCAGCAGTCCCCCGGGGACTGGGACGCAGTATTTT. Protein: CASSPPGTGTQYF.

The genes are TRBV6-6 and TRBJ1-1; possible D gene TRBD1, 5 bases. V was trimmed by 0 bases and J by 0 bases, leaving 8 bases between them. The V gene's germline CDR1 is MNHNY and CDR2 SVGAGI (reference sequence). This CDR3 has 15 amino acids. The CDR3 DNA follows: TGTGCCAGCAGTTACTCAGGGACCATGAACACTGAAGCTTTCTTT. Translation: CASSYSGTMNTEAFF.

The chain joins TRBV7-9 to TRBJ1-2; D is undetermined. The CDR3 has 14 residues. From germline, CDR1 is SEHNR and CDR2 FQNEAQ (reference sequence). Between the trimmed V and J ends, which lost 4 bases and 2 bases, there was a span of 11 bases. This CDR3 is CASSSTKLNYGYTF. The CDR3 nucleotides read TGTGCCAGCAGCTCCACCAAACTAAACTATGGCTACACCTTC.

This rearrangement joins TRBV10-1 to TRBJ2-7; 8 bases align to TRBD2. Trimming took 6 bases from V and 2 from J; bases not matched to a gene: 3. This CDR3 contains 13 residues. Germline CDR1 and CDR2: WNHNN and SYGVQD (reference sequence). Here the CDR3 DNA reads TGCGCCAGCAGCCCGGGAGGGCCCTACGAGCAGTACTTC. Amino acids: CASSPGGPYEQYF.

The CDR3 bases are TGTGCCAGCAGCCAAGTGGGACAGGGGACTGGAAACACCATATATTTT. Amino acids: CASSQVGQGTGNTIYF. V is TRBV3-1 (or the pseudogene TRBV3-2) and J is TRBJ1-3; 10 nucleotides line up with TRBD1. This CDR3 has 16 residues. After removal of 1 base from V and 2 bases from J, the junction contained 2 bases not matched to a gene. The germline V gene has CDR1 LGHDT and CDR2 YNNKEL (reference sequence).